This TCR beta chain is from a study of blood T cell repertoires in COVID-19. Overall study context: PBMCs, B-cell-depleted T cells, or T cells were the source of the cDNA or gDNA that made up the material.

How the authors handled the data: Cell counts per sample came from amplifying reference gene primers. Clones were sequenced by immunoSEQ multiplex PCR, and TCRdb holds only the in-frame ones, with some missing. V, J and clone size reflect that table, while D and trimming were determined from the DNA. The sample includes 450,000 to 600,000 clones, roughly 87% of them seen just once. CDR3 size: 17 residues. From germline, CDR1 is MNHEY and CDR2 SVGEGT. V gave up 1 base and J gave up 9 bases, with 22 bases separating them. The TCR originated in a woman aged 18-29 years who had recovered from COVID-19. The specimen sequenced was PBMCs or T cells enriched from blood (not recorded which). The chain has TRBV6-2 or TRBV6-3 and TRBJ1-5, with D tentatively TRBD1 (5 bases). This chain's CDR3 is CASSYLPVWGGWRPQHF. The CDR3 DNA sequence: TGTGCCAGCAGTTACTTGCCGGTTTGGGGGGGGTGGAGGCCCCAGCATTTT.